The clone carrying this TCR beta chain was seen a handful of times. The antigen is unknown. The data originate from a study of beta chain features in type 1 diabetes. Whole-study findings and limits: There was a moderate but significant shortening of TCRB CDR3s in all four CD4+ subsets of Type 1 diabetes patients.

The authors reverse transcribed all of the isolated RNA, so sequencing captured expressed TCRB transcripts. Using immunoSEQ multiplex PCR, the repertoire was profiled, and TCRdb retains in-frame clones only, with some absent. The sample holds 150,000 to 200,000 clones, 8.5% to 10% seen once. Researchers reported sorting CD4+ naive, central memory, regulatory and stem cell-like memory cells via CD45RO/CCR7/CD25/CD127/CD95/CD27. The germline V gene has CDR1 SNHLY and CDR2 FYNNEI. Trimming took 8 bases from V and 7 from J; bases not matched to a gene: 8. This CDR3 has 13 amino acids. This TCR was sampled from a woman aged 25-40 years with type 1 diabetes. The specimen was central memory CD4+ T cells from blood. The rearrangement uses TRBV2 and TRBJ1-5, with 7 nucleotides matching TRBD1. CDR3 nucleotide sequence: TGTGCCAGCCGATTCGACAGGGCCCAGCCCCAGCATTTT. The encoded protein is CASRFDRAQPQHF.